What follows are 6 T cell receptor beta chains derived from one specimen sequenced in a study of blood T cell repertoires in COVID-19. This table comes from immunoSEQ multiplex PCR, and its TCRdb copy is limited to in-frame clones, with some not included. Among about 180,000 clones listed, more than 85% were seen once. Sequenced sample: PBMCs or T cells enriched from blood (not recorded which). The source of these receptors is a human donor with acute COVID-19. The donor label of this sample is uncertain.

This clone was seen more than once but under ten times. The chain's CDR3 is CASSQDGYEQYF. Written as DNA, the CDR3 is TGCGCCAGCAGCCAAGACGGCTACGAGCAGTACTTC. V is TRBV4-1 and J is TRBJ2-7; D gene ambiguous. CDR3 length: 12 amino acids. Germline CDR1 and CDR2: MGHRA and YSYEKL. Trimming took off 0 bases at V and 3 bases at J, with 3 bases between the two ends.

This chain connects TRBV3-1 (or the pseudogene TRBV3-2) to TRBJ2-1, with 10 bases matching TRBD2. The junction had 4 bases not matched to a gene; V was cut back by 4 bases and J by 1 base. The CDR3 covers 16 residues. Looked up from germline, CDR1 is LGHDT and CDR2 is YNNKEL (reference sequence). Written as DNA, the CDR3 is TGTGCCAGCAGCCTGACTAGCGGGTTATCCTACAATGAGCAGTTCTTC. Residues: CASSLTSGLSYNEQFF.

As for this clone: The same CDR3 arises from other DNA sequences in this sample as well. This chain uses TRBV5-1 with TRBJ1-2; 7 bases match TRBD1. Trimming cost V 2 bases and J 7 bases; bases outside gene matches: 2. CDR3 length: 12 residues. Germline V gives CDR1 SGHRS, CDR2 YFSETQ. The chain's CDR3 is CASSFDRAGYTF. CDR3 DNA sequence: TGCGCCAGCAGCTTCGACAGGGCTGGCTACACCTTC.

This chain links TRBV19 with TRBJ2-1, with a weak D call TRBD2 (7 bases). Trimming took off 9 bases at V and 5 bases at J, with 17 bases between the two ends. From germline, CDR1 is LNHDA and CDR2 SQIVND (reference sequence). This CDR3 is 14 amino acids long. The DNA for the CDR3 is TGTGCCAGCGACGGGGGGCCGCCTAACAATGAGCAGTTCTTC. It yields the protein CASDGGPPNNEQFF.

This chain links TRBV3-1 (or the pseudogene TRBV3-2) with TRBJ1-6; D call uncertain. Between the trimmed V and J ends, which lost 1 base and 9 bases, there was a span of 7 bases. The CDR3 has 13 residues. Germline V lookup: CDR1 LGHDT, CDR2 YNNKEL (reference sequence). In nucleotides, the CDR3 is TGTGCCAGCAGCCAAGTATCAGGTTCACCCCTCCACTTT. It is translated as CASSQVSGSPLHF.

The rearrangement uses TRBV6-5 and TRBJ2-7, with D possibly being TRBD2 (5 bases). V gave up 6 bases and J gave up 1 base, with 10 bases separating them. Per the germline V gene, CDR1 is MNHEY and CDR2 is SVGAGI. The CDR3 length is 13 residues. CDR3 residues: CASSHPGSYEQYF. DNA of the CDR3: TGTGCCAGCAGCCACCCGGGGTCCTACGAGCAGTACTTC.